Below are 18 T cell receptor beta chains sequenced from a single sample in a study of vaccination effects on CD4 cells after COVID-19. Assay used: immunoSEQ multiplex PCR; TCRdb lists only in-frame clones, some missing. Among fewer than 65,000 clones listed, approximately 75% were seen once. Viral peptide pool expansion of antigen-specific CD4+ T cells preceded sequencing in the ViraFEST assay. It was after around 10 days of culture that CD4+ T cells were isolated. According to the study, vaccine recipients showed no prior SARS-CoV-2 infection and negative nucleocapsid antibodies. What these receptors recognize is not known. Sample: CD4+ T cells from PBMCs cultured with HCoV-OC43 spike peptides, taken before COVID-19 vaccination. Subset here: HCoV-OC43 spike overlapping peptide pool stimulation. These receptor sequences come from a human donor who received a COVID-19 vaccine.

The V call is TRBV6-5, the J call TRBJ1-1; no firm D call. Trimming removed 0 bases from V and 5 bases from J, with 10 bases in between. CDR3 length: 14 amino acids. The germline V gene encodes CDR1 MNHEY and CDR2 SVGAGI. The CDR3 spells CASSYSRAGTEAFF. As DNA, the CDR3 is TGTGCCAGCAGTTACTCGAGGGCGGGGACTGAAGCTTTCTTT.

This clone was recorded only once. J is TRBJ2-3 and V is TRBV19; weak D call: TRBD1 (6 bases). This CDR3 has 15 amino acids. Trimming pared 2 bases from V and 5 bases from J, leaving 14 bases between. From germline, CDR1 is LNHDA and CDR2 SQIVND (reference sequence). This CDR3 reads CASSINPQGVDTQYF. The DNA for the CDR3 is TGTGCCAGTAGTATAAACCCACAGGGAGTAGATACGCAGTATTTT.

The rearrangement links TRBV25-1 to TRBJ2-3, with 14 bases aligning to TRBD2. Trimming removed 5 bases from V and 6 bases from J; junction bases left unmatched: 7. The CDR3 sequence is 16 residues long. CDR1 and CDR2 from the germline V gene are MGHDK and SYGVNS. DNA for the CDR3: TGTGCCAGCAGTAAGCTGGGACTAGCGGGGGCGGATACGCAGTATTTT. This gives the protein CASSKLGLAGADTQYF.

This clone was picked up a small number of times. The chain carries TRBV11-2 and TRBJ2-2; TRBD1 matches at 9 bases. Unmatched junction bases numbered 3, after V lost 1 base and J lost 3 bases. Germline values: CDR1 SGHAT, CDR2 FQNNGV. This CDR3 has 16 residues. This CDR3 reads CASSLGTGVYTGELFF. The CDR3 DNA reads TGTGCCAGCAGCTTAGGGACAGGGGTGTACACCGGGGAGCTGTTTTTT.

The V gene is TRBV30, the J gene TRBJ1-3, with D perhaps matching TRBD1 (5 bases). The germline V gene encodes CDR1 GTSNPN and CDR2 SVGIG (reference sequence). This CDR3 has 14 residues. V was clipped by 1 base and J by 4 bases, with 11 bases between them. CDR3 nucleotides: TGTGCCTGGAGTGGGACAATCGGGGGAAACACCATATATTTT. It specifies CAWSGTIGGNTIYF.

The chain combines TRBV12-3 or TRBV12-4 with TRBJ1-2; tentatively, D is TRBD1 (6 bases). The CDR3 has 13 residues. Trimming left V 7 bases short and J 2 bases short, with 11 bases between. This chain's CDR3 is CASTTTGNYGYTF. For the CDR3, the DNA is TGTGCCAGCACGACTACAGGGAACTATGGCTACACCTTC.

The rearrangement joins TRBV20-1 to TRBJ2-7; no clear D. The CDR3 is 11 amino acids. V lost 3 bases and J lost 5, with 8 bases in between. From germline, CDR1 is DFQATT and CDR2 SNEGSKA (reference sequence). The CDR3 is CSASNSNEQYV. Written as DNA, the CDR3 is TGCAGTGCTAGCAACAGCAACGAGCAGTACGTC.

The rearrangement uses TRBV5-1 and TRBJ2-2, with 7 nucleotides matching TRBD1. The CDR3 extends over 14 amino acids. After removal of 4 bases from V and 5 bases from J, the junction contained 5 bases not matched to a gene. Germline values: CDR1 SGHRS, CDR2 YFSETQ. CDR3 in amino acids: CASSPGTETGELFF. CDR3 nucleotide sequence: TGCGCCAGCAGCCCCGGGACAGAGACCGGGGAGCTGTTTTTT. Filled out from reference TRBV5-1 and TRBJ2-2, the complete variable domain reads KAGVTQTPRYLIKTRGQQVTLSCSPISGHRSVSWYQQTPGQGLQFLFEYFSETQRNKGNFPGRFSGRQFSNSRSEMNVSTLELGDSALYLCASSPGTETGELFFGEGSRLTVL.

The CDR3 spells CASSAGGATNEKLFF. The DNA of the CDR3 is TGTGCCAGCAGCGCCGGAGGGGCAACTAATGAAAAACTGTTTTTT. V gene TRBV9 combines with J gene TRBJ1-4, with TRBD1 as a possible D gene (5 bases). The germline V gene encodes CDR1 SGDLS and CDR2 YYNGEE. The CDR3 consists of 15 residues. V was cut by 3 bases and J by 0 bases, with 9 bases left in between.

The chain has TRBV9 and TRBJ2-3; a weak D match, TRBD2 (6 bases). Per the germline V gene, CDR1 is SGDLS and CDR2 is YYNGEE. The CDR3 has 13 residues. V was cut by 4 bases and J by 4 bases, with 10 bases left in between. CDR3 in amino acids: CASSLAPPDTQYF. The CDR3 DNA follows: TGTGCCAGCAGCCTAGCGCCCCCAGATACGCAGTATTTT.

The chain has TRBV9 and TRBJ2-3; 11 bases match TRBD2. Germline loops: CDR1 SGDLS, CDR2 YYNGEE. V gave up 3 bases and J gave up 2 bases; unmatched junction bases: 5. This CDR3 has 16 residues. CDR3 bases: TGTGCCAGCAGCGGAACTAGCGGGGGCAACACAGATACGCAGTATTTT. As protein: CASSGTSGGNTDTQYF. Together with reference TRBV9 and TRBJ2-3, the CDR3 gives the full variable domain: DSGVTQTPKHLITATGQRVTLRCSPRSGDLSVYWYQQSLDQGLQFLIQYYNGEERAKGNILERFSAQQFPDLHSELNLSSLELGDSALYFCASSGTSGGNTDTQYFGPGTRLTVL.

This clone appeared once. The CDR3 loop reads CASSRLALSTDTQYF. In nucleotides, the CDR3 is TGTGCCAGCAGTCGACTAGCGCTCAGCACAGATACGCAGTATTTT. The V and J genes are TRBV6-5 and TRBJ2-3, with 8 nucleotides matching TRBD2. The CDR3 consists of 15 residues. Germline CDR1 MNHEY, CDR2 SVGAGI. Trimming took 5 bases from V and 0 from J; bases not matched to a gene: 4.

The V gene is TRBV5-6, the J gene TRBJ2-7; the D gene is possibly TRBD2 (5 bases). Germline CDR1 SGHDT, CDR2 YYEEEE. The CDR3 runs 15 residues. The germline V and J ends were trimmed by 1 base and 5 bases, with 16 bases remaining between them. In nucleotides, the CDR3 is TGTGCCAGCAGCTTGCGGGGTAGTGAGCCAAACGAGCAGTACGTC. This encodes CASSLRGSEPNEQYV.

The chain is built from TRBV5-1 and TRBJ2-3, with 7 bases aligning to TRBD2. CDR1 is SGHRS and CDR2 is YFSETQ in the germline V gene. This CDR3 spans 15 amino acids. V shed 0 bases, J shed 2 bases, and the junction held 3 bases outside the gene matches. The CDR3 bases are TGCGCCAGCAGCTTGGTTCGGGGGGACACAGATACGCAGTATTTT. Protein: CASSLVRGDTDTQYF. The full variable domain, rest sourced from reference TRBV5-1 and TRBJ2-3, is KAGVTQTPRYLIKTRGQQVTLSCSPISGHRSVSWYQQTPGQGLQFLFEYFSETQRNKGNFPGRFSGRQFSNSRSEMNVSTLELGDSALYLCASSLVRGDTDTQYFGPGTRLTVL.

The chain carries TRBV18 and TRBJ2-5, with 10 nucleotides matching TRBD2. V trimming: 2 bases; J trimming: 6 bases; junction bases outside the gene matches: 6. Germline-derived CDR1 and CDR2 are KGHSH and LQKENI. The CDR3 consists of 15 residues. The CDR3 DNA reads TGTGCCAGCTCACCATCGAGCGGGGGGGCGCAGACCCAGTACTTC. This encodes CASSPSSGGAQTQYF.

The chain combines TRBV20-1 with TRBJ2-7; 7 bases align to TRBD2. Germline V gene lookup returns CDR1 DFQATT and CDR2 SNEGSKA (reference sequence). The CDR3 totals 14 residues. J was trimmed by 5 bases and V by 3 bases; bases with no gene match: 10. The CDR3 region is CSASRGGGLNEQYV. Written as DNA, the CDR3 is TGCAGTGCTAGTAGGGGCGGGGGATTAAACGAGCAGTACGTC.

The genes are TRBV5-4 and TRBJ2-2; 10 nucleotides line up with TRBD2. Per germline, CDR1 SGHNT and CDR2 YYREEE (reference sequence). J gave up 4 bases and V 0 bases, and 0 bases lay outside the gene matches. This CDR3 is built from 15 residues. The CDR3 DNA reads TGTGCCAGCAGCTTGGGACTAGCGGGCACCGGGGAGCTGTTTTTT. Its protein product is CASSLGLAGTGELFF.

This chain links TRBV5-6 with TRBJ1-1; TRBD1 matches at 7 bases. The CDR3 has 15 residues. V was pared by 3 bases and J by 5 bases, with 10 bases of the junction left unmatched. The germline CDR1 and CDR2 sequences are SGHDT and YYEEEE. The chain's CDR3 is CASSSSTGVGTEAFF. The CDR3 DNA reads as TGTGCCAGCAGCTCATCTACAGGGGTGGGGACTGAAGCTTTCTTT. The full variable domain, in which reference TRBV5-6 and TRBJ1-1 provide the parts outside the CDR3, is DAGVTQSPTHLIKTRGQQVTLRCSPKSGHDTVSWYQQALGQGPQFIFQYYEEEERQRGNFPDRFSGHQFPNYSSELNVNALLLGDSALYLCASSSSTGVGTEAFFGQGTRLTVV.